The 15 T cell receptor beta chains below come from one sample, sequenced in a study of T cells in lung cancer brain metastases. Assay: immunoSEQ multiplex PCR; the TCRdb copy retains only in-frame clones and omits some. The sample holds about 4,800 clones, nearly 90% seen once. Source material: tumor tissue from the primary lung tumor. The receptors were gathered from a woman aged 45-65 years with non-small cell lung cancer.

This clone was found a few times. V is TRBV7-9 and J is TRBJ2-1; 8 bases are shared with TRBD2. The CDR3 consists of 15 residues. After removal of 0 bases from V and 13 bases from J, the junction contained 11 bases not matched to a gene. Per germline, CDR1 SEHNR and CDR2 FQNEAQ (reference sequence). This CDR3 reads CASSLAQGLDLGQFF. The DNA for the CDR3 is TGTGCCAGCAGCTTAGCGCAGGGACTAGATCTGGGACAGTTCTTC.

J is TRBJ2-1 and V is TRBV7-2; 9 nucleotides agree with TRBD2. V lost 5 bases to trimming and J lost 4 bases; unmatched junction nucleotides: 6. Germline V gene sequence: CDR1 SGHTA, CDR2 FQGNSA. This CDR3 spans 15 amino acids. CDR3 region: CASSVTSGPYNEQFF. The DNA of the CDR3 is TGTGCCAGCAGCGTAACTAGCGGGCCTTACAATGAGCAGTTCTTC.

There are a few counts of this clone. The chain links TRBV19 to TRBJ2-1, with TRBD2 matching over 10 bases. CDR1 LNHDA and CDR2 SQIVND come from the germline V gene (reference sequence). J was trimmed by 10 bases and V by 1 base; bases with no gene match: 10. CDR3 size: 16 residues. This CDR3 is CASSIVGGLAKGEQFF. CDR3 DNA sequence: TGTGCCAGTAGTATAGTAGGGGGACTAGCGAAAGGCGAGCAGTTCTTC. Full variable domain (rest looked up from reference TRBV19 and TRBJ2-1): DGGITQSPKYLFRKEGQNVTLSCEQNLNHDAMYWYRQDPGQGLRLIYYSQIVNDFQKGDIAEGYSVSREKKESFPLTVTSAQKNPTAFYLCASSIVGGLAKGEQFFGPGTRLTVL.

This clone showed up just once. The rearrangement joins TRBV6-4 to TRBJ2-2; D uncertain. CDR3 length: 14 residues. V lost 2 bases and J 7 bases, leaving 11 bases between the germline ends. The germline gives CDR1 MRHNA, CDR2 SNTAGT. CDR3 nucleotides: TGTGCCAGCAGTGACAGCACTTCTAGCGGGGAGCTGTTTTTT. Translation: CASSDSTSSGELFF.

The rearrangement joins TRBV7-9 to TRBJ1-2; D is possibly TRBD1 (6 bases). The CDR3 totals 13 residues. The germline V gene has CDR1 SEHNR and CDR2 FQNEAQ (reference sequence). Trimming left V 1 base short and J 5 bases short, with 8 bases between. Here the CDR3 DNA reads TGTGCCAGCAGCTTAGGCCAGGGGTATGGCTACACCTTC. Translated: CASSLGQGYGYTF.

The V gene is TRBV5-1, the J gene TRBJ2-1; 7 nucleotides align to TRBD2. Germline CDR1 SGHRS, CDR2 YFSETQ. The CDR3 is 15 residues long. The J segment lost 4 bases and the V segment lost 1 base, leaving 5 bases of the junction unmatched. Written as DNA, the CDR3 is TGCGCCAGCAGCTTGAGTCTAGCGGAGTACAATGAGCAGTTCTTC. This encodes CASSLSLAEYNEQFF.

The chain has TRBV28 and TRBJ1-1, with D hard to call. The CDR3 loop spans 12 amino acids. Trimming cost V 2 bases and J 1 base, with 2 bases left between them. CDR1 is MDHEN and CDR2 is SYDVKM in the germline V gene. This CDR3 is CASSLQNTEAFF. For the CDR3, the DNA is TGTGCCAGCAGTTTACAGAACACTGAAGCTTTCTTT.

The chain combines TRBV18 with TRBJ2-1; 9 bases agree with TRBD1. V was pared by 3 bases and J by 5 bases, with 14 bases of the junction left unmatched. The CDR3 is made up of 18 amino acids. Germline V lookup: CDR1 KGHSH, CDR2 LQKENI. Here the CDR3 DNA reads TGTGCCAGCTCACCGAGAGCGCCGGGACAGGGTTCTAACAATGAGCAGTTCTTC. As protein: CASSPRAPGQGSNNEQFF.

The genes are TRBV6-1 and TRBJ2-2, with 7 bases matching TRBD1. This CDR3 has 16 residues. Trimming took 3 bases from V and 6 from J; bases not matched to a gene: 10. CDR1 is MNHNS and CDR2 is SASEGT in the germline V gene. This chain's CDR3 is CASSDGGQTAAGELFF. CDR3 sequence (DNA): TGTGCCAGCAGTGATGGGGGACAGACCGCTGCCGGGGAGCTGTTTTTT.

This clone was counted between two and nine times. This chain connects TRBV10-2 to TRBJ2-3; D is unclear. This CDR3 comprises 11 residues. From germline, CDR1 is WSHSY and CDR2 SAAADI. With 8 bases removed from V and 1 base from J, the gap between germline ends came to 4 bases. The CDR3 DNA reads as TGCGCCAGCGGGGGCACAGATACGCAGTATTTT. The encoded protein is CASGGTDTQYF.

The rearrangement uses TRBV7-9 and TRBJ2-1, with 10 positions matching TRBD2. This CDR3 has 18 residues. Trimming removed 7 bases from V and 2 bases from J; junction bases left unmatched: 14. Germline loops: CDR1 SEHNR, CDR2 FQNEAQ (reference sequence). The CDR3 DNA is TGTGCCAGCAACCAGGTGACCGGGACTAGCGCAGCCTACAATGAGCAGTTCTTC. Residues: CASNQVTGTSAAYNEQFF.

V gene TRBV2 combines with J gene TRBJ2-4; D is possibly TRBD2 (6 bases). Germline V gene sequence: CDR1 SNHLY, CDR2 FYNNEI. The CDR3 covers 14 residues. V was pared by 3 bases and J by 9 bases, with 15 bases between. This CDR3 reads CASSDAGSWGIQYF. CDR3 nucleotide sequence: TGTGCCAGCAGTGATGCGGGGTCATGGGGCATTCAGTACTTC.

This chain connects TRBV19 to TRBJ2-5; TRBD2 might be the D (6 bases). The CDR3 spans 15 residues. V lost 3 bases to trimming and J lost 3 bases, with 14 bases between them. The germline CDR1 and CDR2 sequences are LNHDA and SQIVND (reference sequence). CDR3 amino acids: CASSIYGGPKETQYF. The CDR3 DNA follows: TGTGCCAGTAGTATCTATGGAGGGCCGAAAGAGACCCAGTACTTC.

This CDR3 is CASSPGEGAVWGYTF. CDR3 in DNA: TGTGCCAGCAGCCCAGGGGAGGGGGCAGTCTGGGGCTACACCTTC. The genes are TRBV6-6 and TRBJ1-2; 7 bases map to TRBD1. CDR3 size: 15 residues. Germline trimming cut 6 bases from V and 8 bases from J; bases unmatched to any gene: 15. CDR1 MNHNY and CDR2 SVGAGI come from the germline V gene (reference sequence).

The CDR3 spells CASSYSTGEDGYTF. In DNA form, the CDR3 reads TGTGCCAGCAGCTACTCTACAGGGGAAGACGGCTACACCTTC. V is TRBV5-6 and J is TRBJ1-2; 7 bases line up with TRBD1. Germline CDR1 and CDR2: SGHDT and YYEEEE. This CDR3 contains 14 residues. With V trimmed by 3 bases and J by 8 bases, 10 bases remained unmatched.